This is a list of T cell receptor beta chains from one sample in a study of T cell responses to AZD1222 COVID-19 vaccine. Sequencing was performed with immunoSEQ multiplex PCR; in TCRdb, only in-frame clones are kept and a portion is missing. The table has 100,000 to 150,000 clones, approximately 91% seen once; the top ten hold roughly 2%. This specimen consisted of peripheral blood, obtained 28 days after the second AZD1222 dose. The source is an adult who received the AZD1222 COVID-19 vaccine. Both conserved end residues are part of each CDR3. Each record gives: V gene, D gene, clone size, J gene, CDR3 DNA, CDR3 protein. The D gene is left open where the match is weak. Not all rows give a size; the values are once, few, many and, for expanded clones, a class.

>TRBV7-9|-|-|TRBJ2-7
TGTGCCAGCGGTCTTTACAAGTCTTCAACCTACGAGCAGTACTTC
CASGLYKSSTYEQYF
>TRBV2|-|-|TRBJ2-3
TGTGCCAGCAGTATACAGGGCTCTGGCACAGATACGCAGTATTTT
CASSIQGSGTDTQYF
>TRBV12-3/TRBV12-4|-|-|TRBJ2-1
TGTGCCAGCAGTCTCCAAGGAGGTGAGCAGTTCTTC
CASSLQGGEQFF
>TRBV7-3|-|-|TRBJ2-6
TGTGCCAGCAGCCCCCCTGGGGCCAACGTCCTGACTTTC
CASSPPGANVLTF
>TRBV6-2/TRBV6-3|-|-|TRBJ1-2
TGTGCCAGCAGTTACTCGATTCGGGGGCCTACCTCGTGGGGCTACACCTTC
CASSYSIRGPTSWGYTF
>TRBV7-9|-|-|TRBJ2-5
TGTGCCAGCCTCGGATCTGGCGGGGCTCGGATGGAGACCCAGTACTTC
CASLGSGGARMETQYF
>TRBV5-1|-|-|TRBJ1-1
TGCGCCAGCAGCTGGGACGGGAACACTGAAGCTTTCTTT
CASSWDGNTEAFF
>TRBV4-2|-|once|TRBJ2-6
TGTGCCAGCAGCTTTAAAGCAAGTTCTGGGGCCAACGTCCTGACTTTC
CASSFKASSGANVLTF
>TRBV18|TRBD1|-|TRBJ2-4
TGTGCCAGCTCACCACCGGGACAGGGGGCATTTAGAAACATTCAGTACTTC
CASSPPGQGAFRNIQYF
>TRBV28|-|-|TRBJ2-6
TGTGCCAGCAGTTTTAGTTGGGGTTCTGGGGCCAACGTCCTGACTTTC
CASSFSWGSGANVLTF
>TRBV19|-|-|TRBJ2-2
TGTGCCAGTAGTATTGGGGTGGCCGGGGAGCTGTTTTTT
CASSIGVAGELFF
>TRBV27|-|few|TRBJ1-1
TGTGCCAGCAGTTTCCCCGGGACAACCGCTGAAGCTTTCTTT
CASSFPGTTAEAFF
>TRBV3-1/TRBV3-2|-|-|TRBJ1-3
TGTGCCAGCAGCCAAGAAGGCAGGCCTGGAAACACCATATATTTT
CASSQEGRPGNTIYF
>TRBV6-6|TRBD1|-|TRBJ1-3
TGTGCCAGTACAGGGGGAATCGGAAACACCATATATTTT
CASTGGIGNTIYF
>TRBV5-4|-|once|TRBJ2-5
TGTGCCAGCAGCTTGGACAGACAAGAGACCCAGTACTTC
CASSLDRQETQYF
>TRBV30|-|-|TRBJ2-3
TGTGCCTGGAGTGACCAAAGCACAGATACGCAGTATTTT
CAWSDQSTDTQYF
>TRBV11-2|-|-|TRBJ2-5
TGTGCCAGCAGCTTAGCGAGCCTTGGATTAGAGACCCAGTACTTC
CASSLASLGLETQYF
>TRBV5-1|TRBD2|-|TRBJ2-3
TGCGCCAGCAGCTTGTCATTGGCTAGCGGGTACCCCTCGGATACGCAGTATTTT
CASSLSLASGYPSDTQYF
>TRBV19|-|-|TRBJ2-1
TGTGCCAGTAGTATTGACACCTTTACCTACAATGAGCAGTTCTTC
CASSIDTFTYNEQFF
>TRBV10-2|-|few|TRBJ1-6
TGCGCCAGCAGCCCGAGGACGGGTTCACCCCTCCACTTT
CASSPRTGSPLHF
>TRBV27|-|-|TRBJ2-5
TGTGCCAGCAGTTTTCGCGGCCAAGAGACCCAGTACTTC
CASSFRGQETQYF
>TRBV5-1|-|-|TRBJ1-1
TGCGCCAGCAGCTTGGCCGTTGGATCCCCGAACACTGAAGCTTTCTTT
CASSLAVGSPNTEAFF
>TRBV2|-|-|TRBJ1-3
TGTGCCAGCTTGGACTTCCCTGGAAACACCATATATTTT
CASLDFPGNTIYF
>TRBV18|-|-|TRBJ2-1
TGTGCCAGCTCCGGCCAATCCGTCAGAGGCTCCTACAATGAGCAGTTCTTC
CASSGQSVRGSYNEQFF
>TRBV7-2|-|-|TRBJ2-7
TGTGCCAGCAGCCCCGTTGGGACACCGTACTACGAGCAGTACTTC
CASSPVGTPYYEQYF
>TRBV2|-|-|TRBJ2-5
TGTGCCATTACCCGGGAGTCCCAAGAGACCCAGTACTTC
CAITRESQETQYF
>TRBV5-1|-|few|TRBJ1-4
TGCGCCAGCAGCTTTGGGACCTACGGTGAAAAACTGTTTTTT
CASSFGTYGEKLFF
>TRBV6-6|-|-|TRBJ1-1
TGTGCCAGCAGTCCGAGACTATACACTGAAGCTTTCTTT
CASSPRLYTEAFF
>TRBV6-2/TRBV6-3|TRBD1|-|TRBJ1-5
TGTGCCAGCAGTTACCCCTTTCTGGGGACAGCTGGGGGTTACAATCAGCCCCAGCATTTT
CASSYPFLGTAGGYNQPQHF
>TRBV5-6|TRBD1|medium-sized|TRBJ1-2
TGTGCCAGCAGCTGGGGGGACAGTCAAAACTATGGCTACACCTTC
CASSWGDSQNYGYTF
>TRBV14|-|few|TRBJ1-4
TGTGCCAGCAGCCCCCGGGTGTACGGTGAAAAACTGTTTTTT
CASSPRVYGEKLFF
>TRBV27|-|once|TRBJ1-2
TGTGCCAGCAGGCAGAACTATGGCTACACCTTC
CASRQNYGYTF
>TRBV24-1|TRBD1|-|TRBJ2-1
TGTGCCACCAGTGATCCGACGACGCGGACAGGGGGCCTTTCCTACAATGAGCAGTTCTTC
CATSDPTTRTGGLSYNEQFF
>TRBV14|-|-|TRBJ1-2
TGTGCCAGCAGCCAAGTGGCACGTCTGGCAGATGGCTACACCTTC
CASSQVARLADGYTF
>TRBV5-4|-|-|TRBJ1-4
TGTGCCAGCAGCCGATCGTCAGCAACTAATGAAAAACTGTTTTTT
CASSRSSATNEKLFF
>TRBV5-1|-|-|TRBJ1-3
TGCGCCAGCAGCGTTAACAGAGGGAACACCATATATTTT
CASSVNRGNTIYF
>TRBV4-1|-|-|TRBJ2-7
TGCGCCAGCAGCCAGGTGGGGAGCTCCTACGAGCAGTACTTC
CASSQVGSSYEQYF
>TRBV6-2/TRBV6-3|-|-|TRBJ1-4
TGTGCCAGCAGTTACTCGGCCGGATATGAAAAACTGTTTTTT
CASSYSAGYEKLFF
>TRBV2|-|once|TRBJ1-4
TGTGCCAGCAAGCCCAGCGAGGGGGATGAAAAACTGTTTTTT
CASKPSEGDEKLFF
>TRBV6-2/TRBV6-3|-|-|TRBJ2-1
TGTGCCAGCAGCACACCTTTGTACAATGAGCAGTTCTTC
CASSTPLYNEQFF
>TRBV11-3|-|-|TRBJ2-2
TGTGCCAGCAGCCCCCGGGTGACCGGGGAGCTGTTTTTT
CASSPRVTGELFF
>TRBV7-9|TRBD1|-|TRBJ1-4
TGTGCCAGCAGCTCGGACAGGGAGGCGGAAAAACTGTTTTTT
CASSSDREAEKLFF
>TRBV2|-|-|TRBJ2-6
TGTGCCAGCAGTTTTCGGGGGGCTTATTCTGGGGCCAACGTCCTGACTTTC
CASSFRGAYSGANVLTF
>TRBV6-5|-|few|TRBJ1-1
TGTGCCAGCAGTTACGGAGTTATCGACACTGAAGCTTTCTTT
CASSYGVIDTEAFF
>TRBV14|-|-|TRBJ2-4
TGTGCCAGCAGCTACGCGAGCGGTTGGGACATTCAGTACTTC
CASSYASGWDIQYF
>TRBV5-1|TRBD1|-|TRBJ2-7
TGCGCCAGCAGCTCCACATCCCAGGGGGTGGGTGAGCAGTACTTC
CASSSTSQGVGEQYF
>TRBV19|TRBD1|-|TRBJ1-4
TGTGCCAGTAGTATGGGGCAGGGGGCGCGTGAAAAACTGTTTTTT
CASSMGQGAREKLFF
>TRBV5-5|TRBD2|-|TRBJ2-6
TGTGCCAGCAGCTCCGCACTAGCGGGGTACTCTGGGGCCAACGTCCTGACTTTC
CASSSALAGYSGANVLTF
>TRBV19|TRBD2|once|TRBJ2-1
TGTGCCAGTGGCAACGTGGGCGGGAGCTACAATGAGCAGTTCTTC
CASGNVGGSYNEQFF
>TRBV3-1/TRBV3-2|TRBD2|-|TRBJ2-2
TGTGCCAGCAGCCCTGGACTAGCGGGGGGGCTCACCGGGGAGCTGTTTTTT
CASSPGLAGGLTGELFF
>TRBV7-8|TRBD2|-|TRBJ2-1
TGTGCCAGCACCTCGGGGCGGCGGGAGCGGGGGGATGAGCAGTTCTTC
CASTSGRRERGDEQFF